This T cell receptor beta chain was identified in a study of glioma-infiltrating T cells after dendritic cell vaccination. Study in general: Samples are from glioblastoma patients in Phase I and II dendritic cell vaccine trials. Study results and limitations: Longer survival after dendritic cell vaccination followed higher pretreatment TIL content.

None of the glioblastoma patients had an isocitrate dehydrogenase mutation. CDR3 length: 12 amino acids. The germline CDR1 and CDR2 sequences are MNHEY and SVGAGI. Deletions cut 7 bases from V and 7 bases from J, with 13 bases between. Notes on this clone: Its specificity is not known.

Amplification used 60 V beta primers and 13 J beta primers. Profiling relied on immunoSEQ multiplex PCR, and the TCRdb table lists in-frame clones only, not all of them. The profile shows around 100,000 clones, about four fifths of them singletons. The material sequenced was blood, taken before dendritic cell vaccination. The chain links TRBV6-5 to TRBJ1-2, with D maybe TRBD1 (6 bases). The origin of this receptor is a human donor with glioblastoma. The CDR3 sequence: CASNRPRGGYTF. The CDR3 DNA reads as TGTGCCAGCAACCGACCCAGGGGTGGCTACACCTTC.